Listed below are T cell receptor beta chains from one sample, sequenced in a study of blood T cell repertoires in COVID-19. The table came from immunoSEQ multiplex PCR; TCRdb's copy has only in-frame clones and leaves some out. The sample yields roughly 75,000 clones, approximately 86% seen once. The material sequenced was peripheral blood. These receptors originate from a man aged 80 or over with COVID-19, enrolled during active disease. Both conserved end residues are part of each CDR3. Fields, in order: clone size, D gene, V gene, J gene, CDR3 DNA, CDR3 protein. D genes are given only for firm matches. Size tells how often a clone was seen (once, few, many) or the class of an expanded clone, and some rows leave it out.

NA,TRBD1,TRBV27,TRBJ1-2,TGTGCCAGCAGTTCCCGGACAGGCACTAACTATGGCTACACCTTC,CASSSRTGTNYGYTF
NA,NA,TRBV10-3,TRBJ1-2,TGTGCCATCAATAGACAGGTCGACGCATATGGCTACACCTTC,CAINRQVDAYGYTF
NA,NA,TRBV11-2,TRBJ1-1,TGTGCCAGCAGCTTAGGATTGGGGCGTGGCACTGAAGCTTTCTTT,CASSLGLGRGTEAFF
NA,TRBD1,TRBV28,TRBJ1-5,TGTGCCAGCCGTATCTCAGGGGGCAGCAATCAGCCCCAGCATTTT,CASRISGGSNQPQHF
NA,NA,TRBV7-8,TRBJ1-4,TGTGCCAGCAGCCGCGGGGGGGTGGGAGAAAAACTGTTTTTT,CASSRGGVGEKLFF
NA,NA,TRBV7-8,TRBJ2-3,TGTGCCAGCAGCTCCGGACTGTCGAATACGCAGTATTTT,CASSSGLSNTQYF
NA,NA,TRBV9,TRBJ2-1,TGTGCCAGCAGCCCCCCCCCGAGCTCCTACAATGAGCAGTTCTTC,CASSPPPSSYNEQFF
NA,TRBD1,TRBV2,TRBJ2-3,TGTGCCAGCAGCCCCACAGGGGACGCCCACACAGATACGCAGTATTTT,CASSPTGDAHTDTQYF
NA,NA,TRBV2,TRBJ2-2,TGTGCCAGCAGGAGGGACACCGGGGAGCTGTTTTTT,CASRRDTGELFF
once,NA,TRBV7-9,TRBJ1-4,TGTGCCAGCAGCTTAGAGGCGGGGCGGACTAATGAAAAACTGTTTTTT,CASSLEAGRTNEKLFF
NA,TRBD1,TRBV18,TRBJ1-2,TGTGCCAGCTCAGAGGGGGCGGACTATGGCTACACCTTC,CASSEGADYGYTF
NA,NA,TRBV7-9,TRBJ1-5,TGTCCAGGGGTGAAGCCCCAGCATTTT,CPGVKPQHF
NA,NA,TRBV18,TRBJ1-1,TGTGCCAGCTCACCGCCTGACAGCGCTTACACTGAAGCTTTCTTT,CASSPPDSAYTEAFF